This TCR beta chain was sequenced during a study of regulatory T cells in long-lasting Graves disease. Construction of the TCR beta libraries employed iRepertoire HTBI primers in conjunction with Arm-PCR of CDR3 regions. TCRdb re-called the multiplex PCR reads through MiXCR, storing one row per CDR3 protein. The sample records roughly 350,000 distinct CDR3 sequences, under 20% being singletons. Sample time point: newly diagnosed GD, antithyroid drugs for less than 3 months. Preparation of the TCR library used RNA extracted from PBMCs. V was clipped by 3 bases and J by 7 bases, with 15 bases between them. CDR1 is SGHTA, CDR2 FQGNSA, per germline. The CDR3 contains 14 residues. This clonotype was counted many times. The same data also contributed to another study, on T cells in Graves' hyperthyroidism and ophthalmopathy.

This TCR was recovered from a woman between 18 and 29 years old with Graves disease. The source material was peripheral blood mononuclear cells (PBMCs), sampled at new diagnosis, from a patient treated with antithyroid drugs. This chain links TRBV7-2 with TRBJ2-5; a possible D gene is TRBD2 (5 bases). The CDR3 is CASSFGLPGVTQYF. CDR3 sequence (DNA): TGTGCCAGCAGCTTCGGACTTCCTGGTGTGACCCAGTACTTC. The variable domain in full, completed from reference TRBV7-2 and TRBJ2-5, reads GAGVSQSPSNKVTEKGKDVELRCDPISGHTALYWYRQSLGQGLEFLIYFQGNSAPDKSGLPSDRFSAERTGGSVSTLTIQRTQQEDSAVYLCASSFGLPGVTQYFGPGTRLLVL.